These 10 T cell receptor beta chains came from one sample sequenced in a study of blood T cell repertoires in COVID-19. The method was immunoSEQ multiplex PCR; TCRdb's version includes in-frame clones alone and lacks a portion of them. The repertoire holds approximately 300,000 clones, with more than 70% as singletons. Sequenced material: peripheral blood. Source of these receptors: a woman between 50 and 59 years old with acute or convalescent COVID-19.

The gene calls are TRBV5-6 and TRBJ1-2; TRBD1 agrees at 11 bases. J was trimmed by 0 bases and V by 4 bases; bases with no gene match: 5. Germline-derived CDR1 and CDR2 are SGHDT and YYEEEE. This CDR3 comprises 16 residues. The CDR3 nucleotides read TGTGCCAGCAGCCTCGGACAGGGGGCGCCTAACTATGGCTACACCTTC. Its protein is CASSLGQGAPNYGYTF.

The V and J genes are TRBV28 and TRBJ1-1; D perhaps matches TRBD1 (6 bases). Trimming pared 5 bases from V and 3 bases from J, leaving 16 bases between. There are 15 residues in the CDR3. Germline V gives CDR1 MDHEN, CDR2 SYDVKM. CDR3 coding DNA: TGTGCCAGCAGTCCAAAACAGGGCTGGTACACTGAAGCTTTCTTT. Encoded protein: CASSPKQGWYTEAFF.

The DNA for the CDR3 is TGTGCCAGCAGCTATACGACTAGTTTGGGGACCCAGTACTTC. It yields the protein CASSYTTSLGTQYF. The V call is TRBV11-2, the J call TRBJ2-5, with a tentative D call TRBD2 (6 bases). Trimming left V 4 bases short and J 7 bases short, with 16 bases between. This CDR3 has 14 amino acids. The germline V gene has CDR1 SGHAT and CDR2 FQNNGV.

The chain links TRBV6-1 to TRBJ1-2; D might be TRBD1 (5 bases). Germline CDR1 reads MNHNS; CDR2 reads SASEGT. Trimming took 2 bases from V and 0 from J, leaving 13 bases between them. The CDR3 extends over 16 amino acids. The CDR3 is CASSEQGFRPNYGYTF. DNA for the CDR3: TGTGCCAGCAGTGAACAGGGATTTCGACCTAACTATGGCTACACCTTC.

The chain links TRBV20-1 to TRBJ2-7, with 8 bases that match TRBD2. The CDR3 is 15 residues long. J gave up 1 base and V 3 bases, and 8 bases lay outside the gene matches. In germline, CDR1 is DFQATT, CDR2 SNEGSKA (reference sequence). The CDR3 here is CSASSPREGSYEQYF. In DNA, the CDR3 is TGCAGTGCTAGTTCCCCCCGGGAGGGGTCCTACGAGCAGTACTTC.

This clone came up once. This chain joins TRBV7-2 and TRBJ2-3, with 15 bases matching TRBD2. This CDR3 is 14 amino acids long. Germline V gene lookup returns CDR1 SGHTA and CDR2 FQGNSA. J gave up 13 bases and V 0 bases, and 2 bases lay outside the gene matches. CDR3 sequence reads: CASSLAGLAGGEYF. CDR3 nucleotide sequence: TGTGCCAGCAGCTTAGCTGGACTAGCGGGAGGGGAGTATTTT. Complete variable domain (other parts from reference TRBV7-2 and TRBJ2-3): GAGVSQSPSNKVTEKGKDVELRCDPISGHTALYWYRQSLGQGLEFLIYFQGNSAPDKSGLPSDRFSAERTGGSVSTLTIQRTQQEDSAVYLCASSLAGLAGGEYFGPGTRLTVL.

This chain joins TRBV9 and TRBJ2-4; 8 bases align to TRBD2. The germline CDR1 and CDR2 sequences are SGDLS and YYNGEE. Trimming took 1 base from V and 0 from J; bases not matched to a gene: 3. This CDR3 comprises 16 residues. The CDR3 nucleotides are TGTGCCAGCAGCGTAAACCTAGCGGGAGCCAAAAACATTCAGTACTTC. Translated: CASSVNLAGAKNIQYF.

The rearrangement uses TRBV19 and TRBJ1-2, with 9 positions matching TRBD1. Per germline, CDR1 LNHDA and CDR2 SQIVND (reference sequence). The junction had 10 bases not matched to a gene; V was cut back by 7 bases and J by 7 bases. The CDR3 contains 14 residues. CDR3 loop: CASTGTTGGFGYTF. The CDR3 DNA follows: TGTGCCAGTACGGGCACCACAGGGGGCTTTGGCTACACCTTC.

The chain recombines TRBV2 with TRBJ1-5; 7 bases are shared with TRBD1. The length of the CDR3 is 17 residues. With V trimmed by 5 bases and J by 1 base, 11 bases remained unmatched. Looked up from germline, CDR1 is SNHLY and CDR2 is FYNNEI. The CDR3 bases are TGTGCCAGCAGTCCGACTTCGGGACAGCTAAGCAATCAGCCCCAGCATTTT. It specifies CASSPTSGQLSNQPQHF.

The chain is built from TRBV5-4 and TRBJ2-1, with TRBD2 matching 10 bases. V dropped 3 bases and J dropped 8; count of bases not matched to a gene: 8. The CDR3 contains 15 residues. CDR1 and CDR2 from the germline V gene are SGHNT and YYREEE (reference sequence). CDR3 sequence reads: CASSSLAGDLYEQFF. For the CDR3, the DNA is TGTGCCAGCAGCTCCCTAGCGGGAGACCTCTATGAGCAGTTCTTC.